This T cell receptor beta chain was found in a study of cytomegalovirus exposure and HLA in healthy donors. Trimming stripped 1 base from V and 4 bases from J, with 13 bases between. Per germline, CDR1 SEHNR and CDR2 FQNEAQ (reference sequence). The CDR3 consists of 15 residues. Vbeta (60) and Jbeta (13) primers were used in the PCR. Only in-frame clones appear in the TCRdb table, and some are missing; sequencing was by immunoSEQ multiplex PCR. This sample has fewer than 200,000 clones, with around 68% found just once. Only one count was recorded for this clone. Antigen: not known. Study-wide findings and caveats: Some highly shared sequence variants likely arose as a pipeline artifact. In a later analysis, at a false discovery rate of 0.05, 16,951 TCR beta sequences matched HLA alleles. Some TCR beta chains (roughly 150 of them) were listed as cytomegalovirus-associated.

This sequence was found in a girl aged 5 to 17 in good health and CMV-seronegative. The V call is TRBV7-9, the J call TRBJ1-1, with D maybe TRBD1 (6 bases). Sequencing input: PBMCs. The CDR3 DNA reads as TGTGCCAGCAGCTTAGTGCACAGGGAGGGCACTGAAGCTTTCTTT. Translating it yields CASSLVHREGTEAFF.